This T cell receptor (beta chain) was observed in a study of T-cell reconstitution after alpha-beta-depleted transplantation in children (dated by TCRdb to about 2016). About the investigation overall: Using TCR repertoire profiling, the study quantitatively followed how T-cell immune reconstitution unfolded in children after TCRalphabeta/CD19-depleted allogeneic hematopoietic cell transplantation.

The CDR1 and CDR2 encoded by the germline V gene (reference sequence) are SEHNR and FQNEAQ. The CDR3 numbers 13 residues from cysteine through phenylalanine. Here the CDR3 DNA is all that survives: 39 bases in frame from base 1. Cut back by 1 base and 5 bases, the V and J ends lie 9 bases apart. Library preparation used PCR. The data were produced on an Illumina HiSeq 2500. TCR library preparation used molecular barcoding, with unique molecular identifiers applied to normalize quantification of the TCRbeta repertoire. The public sequencing data were trimmed at Q25 with fastp and processed into clonotypes with MiXCR by TCRdb, which kept only in-frame beta chains. Under each unique CDR3 protein, matching rows form one entry showing the most common genes and DNA. This sample holds a few thousand distinct CDR3 sequences; less than 25% were observed only once. The top ten clones comprise around two fifths of the sample.

This clonotype is judged medium-sized (0.01 to 0.1%). Its antigen target is currently unknown. Per-nucleotide qualities are absent, and no much larger clonotype sits a single base away. Taken with the paper, the label for time point translates to: day 60 (about 2 months) after transplantation. The treatment or condition label of this sample denotes: allogeneic hematopoietic cell transplantation with graft depleted of TCRalphabeta T cells and CD19 B cells. TCRalphabeta/CD19-depleted allogeneic hematopoietic cell grafts were given to the transplant recipients, all of whom were children. General study outcomes and caveats: In some patients, high TCRbeta diversity at day 60 was attributed to recipient T cells and intrathymic progenitors that had survived conditioning. The apparently early recovery of alphabetaT-cell counts about two months after transplant reportedly depended on only several hundred rapidly expanded clones that came from non-depleted graft cells. The frequencies of hyperexpanded clones fell over the following months, and after one year, T-cell counts and TCRbeta diversity were mostly attributed to newly produced T cells.

The source is a female patient aged 5 to 17 who had a stem cell transplant for acute lymphoblastic leukemia, so the T cells may come from the graft donor. The sequenced sample was PBMCs, mostly from graft donor cells, obtained 60 days after TCRalphabeta/CD19-depleted stem cell transplant. Recombination joined TRBV7-9 with TRBJ2-7; the D region possibly corresponds to TRBD2 (6 bases align). Here is the DNA: TGTGCCAGCAGCTTAGTGTGGGGGGACGAGCAGTACTTC. It translates as CASSLVWGDEQYF.